The clone carrying this T cell receptor (beta chain) was counted a few times. Its antigen is currently unknown. This entry belongs to a study of human T cells and chemical hapten exposure. Per germline, CDR1 MNHEY and CDR2 SVGAGI. CDR3 length: 17 amino acids. V lost 6 bases to trimming and J lost 0 bases, with 17 bases between them. TCRdb re-called the RACE reads through MiXCR, storing one row per CDR3 protein. The table shows about 350,000 distinct CDR3 sequences, with 6% to 7% occurring only once. The time point: patch test 2, 6 weeks after DPC sensitization. Noted treatment: therapeutic diphenylcyclopropenone sensitization with weekly scalp DPC. People who gave samples had alopecia, were 18 to 70 years old, and were suitable for DPC. General study findings and limits: With DPC sensitization, TCRs exceeding 1 in 1000 frequency showed no change.

The sequence came from a woman in her late teens or twenties with alopecia areata. Some clones in this sample may be carry-over from other donors' samples. The input for sequencing was whole blood, taken in connection with sensitization to the hapten diphenylcyclopropenone (DPC). This sequence joins TRBV6-5 and TRBJ2-2; D tentatively reads TRBD1 or TRBD2 (7 bases each). The CDR3 loop reads CASSSSGDSANTGELFF. The CDR3 bases are TGTGCCAGCAGCTCAAGCGGGGACAGTGCGAACACCGGGGAGCTGTTTTTT.